This TCR beta chain was recorded in a study of shared clonotypes between healthy human individuals. Per the germline V gene, CDR1 is MDHEN and CDR2 is SYDVKM. The CDR3 has 13 residues. V lost 8 bases to trimming and J lost 4 bases, with 11 bases between them. Clones were sequenced by immunoSEQ multiplex PCR, and TCRdb holds only the in-frame ones, with some missing. The table has roughly 500,000 clones, 90% to 97% seen once. The rearrangement joins TRBV28 to TRBJ2-2; D possibly corresponds to TRBD1 (5 bases). This receptor was obtained from a woman aged 25 to 39 in good health. Sequencing was carried out using naive CD4+ T cells sorted from blood. Subset denoted: CD45RA+ positively selected. The CDR3 spells CASRRVVTGELFF. CDR3 in DNA: TGTGCCAGCCGCAGGGTAGTCACCGGGGAGCTGTTTTTT.